The 32 T cell receptor beta chains below come from one sample, sequenced in a study of shared clonotypes between healthy human individuals. Here immunoSEQ multiplex PCR was the method, and the copy in TCRdb shows in-frame clones only, minus some. The sample holds 2 million to 2.5 million clones, approximately 94% seen once. Sequencing was done on a sample of naive CD4+ T cells sorted from blood. This sample's subset: CD45RA+ positively selected. The receptors shown here come from a man aged 18 to 29 in good health.

This chain connects TRBV4-2 to TRBJ2-2, with D possibly matching TRBD1 (6 bases). V dropped 3 bases and J dropped 7 bases, with 12 bases sitting between them. Germline V gives CDR1 LGHNA, CDR2 YNFKEQ. The CDR3 runs to 14 residues. CDR3 residues: CASSHRTDSGELFF. The CDR3, as DNA: TGTGCCAGCAGCCACAGGACAGATAGCGGGGAGCTGTTTTTT.

V and J are TRBV7-2 and TRBJ1-2; 9 bases align to TRBD1. V shed 5 bases, J shed 11 bases, and the junction held 15 bases outside the gene matches. Germline CDR1 reads SGHTA; CDR2 reads FQGNSA. This CDR3 contains 15 residues. CDR3 sequence reads: CASSPAGTGSLGYTF. CDR3 DNA: TGTGCCAGCAGCCCCGCCGGGACAGGGTCTTTGGGGTACACCTTC. The full variable domain, rest sourced from reference TRBV7-2 and TRBJ1-2, is GAGVSQSPSNKVTEKGKDVELRCDPISGHTALYWYRQSLGQGLEFLIYFQGNSAPDKSGLPSDRFSAERTGGSVSTLTIQRTQQEDSAVYLCASSPAGTGSLGYTFGSGTRLTVV.

This chain connects TRBV28 to TRBJ1-1; 10 bases agree with TRBD1. After removal of 5 bases from V and 0 bases from J, the junction contained 12 bases not matched to a gene. The CDR3 extends over 18 amino acids. Germline CDR1 is MDHEN and CDR2 is SYDVKM. In nucleotides, the CDR3 is TGTGCCAGCAGTCGTCCCGGGACAGGGGTTGGTATGAACACTGAAGCTTTCTTT. Translation gives CASSRPGTGVGMNTEAFF.

The chain joins TRBV5-5 to TRBJ2-1; 13 nucleotides line up with TRBD2. The CDR3 length is 16 residues. Germline CDR1 reads SGHKS; CDR2 reads YYEKEE (reference sequence). Losses at the gene ends were 1 base for V and 3 bases for J; bases not matched to a gene: 1. In DNA, the CDR3 is TGTGCCAGCAGCTTGACTAGCGGGAGGGTCTACAATGAGCAGTTCTTC. Amino acids: CASSLTSGRVYNEQFF. Together with reference TRBV5-5 and TRBJ2-1, the CDR3 gives the full variable domain: DAGVTQSPTHLIKTRGQQVTLRCSPISGHKSVSWYQQVLGQGPQFIFQYYEKEERGRGNFPDRFSARQFPNYSSELNVNALLLGDSALYLCASSLTSGRVYNEQFFGPGTRLTVL.

This chain joins TRBV5-1 and TRBJ2-7; D call uncertain. The CDR3 totals 15 residues. Trimming removed 1 base at V and 4 bases at J, with 15 bases between. Germline V gene data show CDR1 as SGHRS and CDR2 as YFSETQ. In DNA form, the CDR3 reads TGCGCCAGCAGCTTGATACCGGCCCCGCAGTACGAGCAGTACTTC. Amino acids: CASSLIPAPQYEQYF.

There are a few counts of this clone. The chain couples TRBV27 to TRBJ1-5; D uncertain. V was shortened by 4 bases and J by 3 bases, with 10 bases between the two germline ends. CDR3 length equals 14 residues. Germline lookup yields CDR1 MNHEY and CDR2 SMNVEV (reference sequence). The CDR3 here is CASSSQQPNQPQHF. As DNA, the CDR3 is TGTGCCAGCAGTTCCCAACAGCCCAATCAGCCCCAGCATTTT.

This clone was detected only once. The chain is built from TRBV6-4 and TRBJ2-3, with D perhaps TRBD2 (5 bases). Germline CDR1 MRHNA, CDR2 SNTAGT. V shed 6 bases and J shed 0 bases, with 7 bases lying between them. The CDR3 consists of 13 residues. CDR3 residues: CASSQRSTDTQYF. The CDR3 coding sequence is TGTGCCAGCAGCCAGCGGAGCACAGATACGCAGTATTTT.

The chain couples TRBV12-5 to TRBJ2-2, with 9 bases matching TRBD1. CDR1 and CDR2 (germline): LGHNT, FRNRAP. The CDR3 loop spans 14 amino acids. V shed 6 bases and J 6 bases; nucleotides not matched to a gene: 5. The CDR3 here is CASGPGQGSGELFF. In DNA, the CDR3 is TGTGCTAGTGGCCCCGGACAGGGGTCCGGGGAGCTGTTTTTT.

The chain couples TRBV6-1 to TRBJ1-6, with D perhaps TRBD1 (5 bases). The V end was cut by 5 bases, the J end by 7 bases, with 15 bases between. CDR3 length: 15 amino acids. In germline, CDR1 is MNHNS, CDR2 SASEGT. CDR3 DNA: TGTGCCAGCAGTCCGGGACGGGCGGGGAATTCACCCCTCCACTTT. Translation gives CASSPGRAGNSPLHF.

V and J are TRBV7-9 and TRBJ1-2, with D uncertain. Trimming left V 5 bases short and J 2 bases short, with 9 bases between. CDR1 is SEHNR, CDR2 FQNEAQ, per germline (reference sequence). This CDR3 region has 13 residues. The DNA for the CDR3 is TGTGCCAGCAGCCCCGGCGAAAACTATGGCTACACCTTC. Its protein is CASSPGENYGYTF.

The rearrangement uses TRBV21-1 and TRBJ1-3; TRBD1 is the table's D call, not checked against the DNA. TRBV21-1 is shown as a pseudogene. This CDR3 has 18 amino acids. The CDR3 DNA reads as TGTGCCAGCAGCCCCCAGGGGGCGAATAATGGCTCTGGAAACACCATATATTTT. It specifies CASSPQGANNGSGNTIYF.

This rearrangement joins TRBV2 to TRBJ2-5, with TRBD2 matching 12 bases. CDR1 is SNHLY, CDR2 FYNNEI, per germline. The CDR3 is 17 residues long. V trimming: 6 bases; J trimming: 5 bases; junction bases outside the gene matches: 13. Written as DNA, the CDR3 is TGTGCCAGCAGGGCTAGCGGGGGGGCGCTCGAAATGGAGACCCAGTACTTC. This translates into CASRASGGALEMETQYF.

Here the CDR3 reads CATKTGVETQYF. The CDR3 DNA follows: TGTGCCACCAAAACTGGCGTCGAGACCCAGTACTTC. V gene TRBV28 combines with J gene TRBJ2-5; D unclear. Trimming stripped 10 bases from V and 5 bases from J, with 14 bases between. CDR1 is MDHEN and CDR2 is SYDVKM in the germline V gene. This CDR3 is 12 amino acids long.

This clone was seen once. The chain combines TRBV6-1 with TRBJ1-5; D may be TRBD1 (5 bases). The CDR3 contains 14 residues. Germline V gene data show CDR1 as MNHNS and CDR2 as SASEGT. Deletions cut 8 bases from V and 5 bases from J, with 16 bases between. This chain's CDR3 is CASYQRVGDQPQHF. In nucleotides, the CDR3 is TGTGCCAGCTACCAACGGGTAGGGGATCAGCCCCAGCATTTT.

V is TRBV29-1 and J is TRBJ1-1, with TRBD1 matching over 7 bases. This CDR3 contains 12 residues. V was clipped by 7 bases and J by 1 base; unmatched bases: 3. Germline V CDR1 and CDR2: SQVTM, ANQGSEA. The CDR3 loop is CSGGTANTEAFF. The DNA for the CDR3 is TGCAGCGGGGGGACAGCGAACACTGAAGCTTTCTTT. Supplemented by reference TRBV29-1 and TRBJ1-1, the full variable domain reads SAVISQKPSRDICQRGTSLTIQCQVDSQVTMMFWYRQQPGQSLTLIATANQGSEATYESGFVIDKFPISRPNLTFSTLTVSNMSPEDSSIYLCSGGTANTEAFFGQGTRLTVV.

The genes are TRBV5-1 and TRBJ1-1; possibly TRBD1 for D (6 bases). From germline, CDR1 is SGHRS and CDR2 YFSETQ. The CDR3 is 13 residues long. Between the trimmed V and J ends, which lost 0 bases and 6 bases, there was a span of 9 bases. CDR3 amino acids: CASSLGGPAEAFF. For the CDR3, the DNA is TGCGCCAGCAGCTTGGGGGGGCCTGCTGAAGCTTTCTTT. Combining the CDR3 with reference TRBV5-1 and TRBJ1-1 gives the whole variable domain KAGVTQTPRYLIKTRGQQVTLSCSPISGHRSVSWYQQTPGQGLQFLFEYFSETQRNKGNFPGRFSGRQFSNSRSEMNVSTLELGDSALYLCASSLGGPAEAFFGQGTRLTVV.

The chain uses TRBV5-6 and TRBJ1-3; D gene uncertain. Trimming removed 1 base from V and 0 bases from J, with 11 bases in between. The CDR3 sequence is 16 residues long. Germline V lookup: CDR1 SGHDT, CDR2 YYEEEE. The CDR3 loop reads CASSLPATSSGNTIYF. In nucleotides, the CDR3 is TGTGCCAGCAGCTTGCCCGCCACAAGCTCTGGAAACACCATATATTTT.

As for this clone: The sample contains more than one DNA sequence encoding this CDR3. CDR3 residues: CASSPGQGYGYTF. As DNA, the CDR3 is TGTGCCAGCAGCCCCGGACAGGGTTATGGCTACACCTTC. The gene calls are TRBV7-2 and TRBJ1-2; 8 nucleotides align to TRBD1. V lost 5 bases and J lost 5; bases outside the gene matches: 4. The germline gives CDR1 SGHTA, CDR2 FQGNSA. The CDR3 runs to 13 residues.

In regard to this clone: Within the sample, other DNA sequences also encode this same CDR3. The chain carries TRBV5-1 and TRBJ2-5, with D possibly being TRBD1 (6 bases). V was shortened by 0 bases and J by 4 bases, with 10 bases between the two germline ends. The CDR3 spans 14 residues. Looked up from germline, CDR1 is SGHRS and CDR2 is YFSETQ. This CDR3 is CASSLDSRGETQYF. CDR3 nucleotides: TGCGCCAGCAGCTTGGATAGCAGGGGAGAGACCCAGTACTTC.

The rearrangement joins TRBV6-1 to TRBJ1-6; D gene unclear. This CDR3 region has 13 residues. Germline V gene data show CDR1 as MNHNS and CDR2 as SASEGT. V lost 3 bases to trimming and J lost 4 bases, with 4 bases between them. CDR3 nucleotide sequence: TGTGCCAGCAGTGACAGGTATAATTCACCCCTCCACTTT. It yields the protein CASSDRYNSPLHF.

The rearrangement uses TRBV30 and TRBJ1-6, with TRBD1 matching 7 bases. Germline assignment: CDR1 GTSNPN and CDR2 SVGIG (reference sequence). The CDR3 loop spans 14 amino acids. V trimming: 0 bases; J trimming: 9 bases; junction bases outside the gene matches: 5. DNA of the CDR3: TGTGCCTGGAGTGTGTCAGGGGGTATTTCACCCCTCCACTTT. It yields the protein CAWSVSGGISPLHF.

The rearrangement joins TRBV2 to TRBJ2-7; D may be TRBD1 (6 bases). This CDR3 is built from 15 residues. Germline assignment: CDR1 SNHLY and CDR2 FYNNEI. V gave up 7 bases and J gave up 6 bases, with 22 bases separating them. As DNA, the CDR3 is TGTGCCAGCATTAATGACAGGCTGGGAGCTATCGAGCAGTACTTC. This encodes CASINDRLGAIEQYF.

Notes on this clone: The same CDR3 is also encoded by other DNA sequences in this sample. The chain recombines TRBV5-1 with TRBJ2-7; 8 bases are shared with TRBD1. The CDR3 extends over 13 amino acids. In germline, CDR1 is SGHRS, CDR2 YFSETQ. V gave up 0 bases and J gave up 7 bases; unmatched junction bases: 3. For the CDR3, the DNA is TGCGCCAGCAGCTTGGCAGGGGGCTGGGAGCAGTACTTC. It encodes CASSLAGGWEQYF.

The rearrangement uses TRBV7-9 and TRBJ1-1; 9 bases agree with TRBD1. J gave up 0 bases and V 5 bases, and 7 bases lay outside the gene matches. This CDR3 contains 16 residues. Per germline, CDR1 SEHNR and CDR2 FQNEAQ (reference sequence). The CDR3 region has the DNA TGTGCCAGCAGCGCCGGGACAGGGCTCATGAACACTGAAGCTTTCTTT. This gives the protein CASSAGTGLMNTEAFF.

The chain joins TRBV5-1 to TRBJ2-7; TRBD2 matches 13 bases. J gave up 3 bases and V 4 bases, and 7 bases lay outside the gene matches. The CDR3 is 16 amino acids. CDR1 is SGHRS and CDR2 is YFSETQ in the germline V gene. CDR3: CASSRGTSGAFYEQYF. The CDR3 DNA sequence: TGCGCCAGCAGCAGGGGGACTAGCGGGGCCTTCTACGAGCAGTACTTC.

Note on this clone: The sample has other DNA sequences that encode this CDR3 too. This chain links TRBV18 with TRBJ2-7, with 10 bases matching TRBD2. Germline V gives CDR1 KGHSH, CDR2 LQKENI. This CDR3 comprises 15 residues. The trim removed 3 bases at V and 2 bases at J, leaving 4 bases unmatched. This chain's CDR3 is CASSPTSGTTYEQYF. CDR3 in DNA: TGTGCCAGCTCACCCACTAGCGGGACGACCTACGAGCAGTACTTC.

The CDR3 loop is CASSEIPSGGPPSYNEQFF. CDR3 sequence (DNA): TGTGCCAGCAGCGAAATCCCTAGCGGGGGACCCCCCTCCTACAATGAGCAGTTCTTC. The V and J genes are TRBV9 and TRBJ2-1; 10 nucleotides line up with TRBD2. Germline lookup yields CDR1 SGDLS and CDR2 YYNGEE. The CDR3 runs to 19 residues. J gave up 0 bases and V 3 bases, and 12 bases lay outside the gene matches.

V gene TRBV7-8 combines with J gene TRBJ1-1; D is perhaps TRBD1 (6 bases). V lost 1 base, J lost 5 bases, and 11 bases lay in between. CDR3 size: 14 residues. The germline gives CDR1 SGHVS, CDR2 FQNEAQ. This chain's CDR3 is CASSLGAGATEAFF. The CDR3, as DNA: TGTGCCAGCAGCTTAGGGGCAGGGGCAACTGAAGCTTTCTTT.

CDR3: CASSQRTSGYNEQFF. The CDR3 bases are TGTGCCAGCAGCCAACGGACTAGCGGTTACAATGAGCAGTTCTTC. The V call is TRBV4-2, the J call TRBJ2-1, with 10 bases identical to TRBD2. V dropped 2 bases and J dropped 4; count of bases not matched to a gene: 2. CDR1 is LGHNA and CDR2 is YNFKEQ in the germline V gene. This CDR3 spans 15 amino acids.

The rearrangement links TRBV5-1 to TRBJ1-4; unclear D gene. Looked up from germline, CDR1 is SGHRS and CDR2 is YFSETQ. This CDR3 region has 13 residues. The germline V and J ends were trimmed by 4 bases and 6 bases, with 10 bases remaining between them. The CDR3 spells CASSKGPDEKLFF. The CDR3 DNA sequence: TGCGCCAGCAGCAAAGGGCCGGATGAAAAACTGTTTTTT.

The chain combines TRBV4-1 with TRBJ2-5; D is perhaps TRBD1 or TRBD2 (5 bases each). With 1 base removed from V and 5 bases from J, the gap between germline ends came to 17 bases. This CDR3 comprises 16 residues. Germline CDR1 MGHRA, CDR2 YSYEKL. The CDR3 protein is CASSQGQFRGWETQYF. The DNA for the CDR3 is TGCGCCAGCAGCCAAGGGCAATTTCGGGGCTGGGAGACCCAGTACTTC.

The chain carries TRBV19 and TRBJ2-7; possibly TRBD2 for D (6 bases). V was trimmed by 5 bases and J by 4 bases, leaving 12 bases between them. CDR1 is LNHDA and CDR2 is SQIVND in the germline V gene (reference sequence). The CDR3 contains 13 residues. CDR3 amino acids: CASSADGGYEQYF. The CDR3 DNA sequence: TGTGCCAGTAGTGCTGACGGAGGGTACGAGCAGTACTTC.